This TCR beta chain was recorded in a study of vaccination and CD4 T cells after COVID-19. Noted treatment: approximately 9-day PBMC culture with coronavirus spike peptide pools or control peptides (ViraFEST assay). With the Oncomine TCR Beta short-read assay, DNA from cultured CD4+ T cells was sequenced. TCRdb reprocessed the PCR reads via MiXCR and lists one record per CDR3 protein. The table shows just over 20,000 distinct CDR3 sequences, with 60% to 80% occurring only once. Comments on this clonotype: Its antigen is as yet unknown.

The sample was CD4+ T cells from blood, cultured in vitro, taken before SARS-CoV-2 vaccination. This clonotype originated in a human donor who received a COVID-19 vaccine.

CDR3 sequence (DNA): TGTGCCAGTAGTATTTCTAAAACGAACACCGGGGAGCTGTTTTTT. Residues: CASSISKTNTGELFF. The rearrangement links TRBV19 to TRBJ2-2; D not certain. The germline V gene encodes CDR1 LNHDA and CDR2 SQIVND (reference sequence). V was trimmed by 3 bases and J by 0 bases, leaving 8 bases between them. CDR3 length: 15 residues.